The 23 T cell receptor beta chains below come from one sample, sequenced in a study of technical replicates of blood from a few donors. Some clones are missing from TCRdb's copy, which holds only in-frame ones; the method was immunoSEQ multiplex PCR. The sample includes about 82,000 clones, roughly 95% of them seen just once. The material sequenced was T cells isolated from PBMCs. The receptors stem from a human donor in good health.

The chain recombines TRBV6-5 with TRBJ2-7, with a weak D call TRBD2 (6 bases). V dropped 8 bases and J dropped 6 bases, with 14 bases sitting between them. Looked up from germline, CDR1 is MNHEY and CDR2 is SVGAGI. This CDR3 is built from 12 residues. Written as DNA, the CDR3 is TGTGCCAGCCGATCCTCGGGGGTCGAGCAGTACTTC. It yields the protein CASRSSGVEQYF.

This rearrangement joins TRBV21-1 to TRBJ2-1; the table's TRBD1 call for D was not verified on the DNA. TRBV21-1 has pseudogene status. This CDR3 comprises 15 residues. CDR3 nucleotide sequence: TGTGCCAGCAGCAAAGGACAGGGGGCCTACAATGAGCAGTTCTTC. Protein product: CASSKGQGAYNEQFF.

The rearrangement uses TRBV5-5 and TRBJ2-1, with D possibly being TRBD2 (5 bases). The germline V gene has CDR1 SGHKS and CDR2 YYEKEE (reference sequence). V was cut by 4 bases and J by 9 bases, with 8 bases left in between. The CDR3 totals 11 residues. As DNA, the CDR3 is TGTGCCAGCAGCCCCGGGGTTGAGCAGTTCTTC. Translating gives CASSPGVEQFF.

This chain uses TRBV27 with TRBJ2-2, with D possibly matching TRBD2 (6 bases). Per the germline V gene, CDR1 is MNHEY and CDR2 is SMNVEV (reference sequence). V was shortened by 6 bases and J by 1 base, with 12 bases between the two germline ends. The CDR3 sequence is 15 residues long. CDR3 residues: CASSLTSRNTGELFF. The CDR3 DNA is TGTGCCAGCAGCCTAACTAGCAGGAACACCGGGGAGCTGTTTTTT.

This sequence joins TRBV30 and TRBJ1-1, with a possible D match to TRBD1 (5 bases). The germline CDR1 and CDR2 sequences are GTSNPN and SVGIG (reference sequence). This CDR3 has 14 amino acids. Trimming took off 4 bases at V and 4 bases at J, with 16 bases between the two ends. The CDR3 DNA follows: TGTGCCTGGAATATTGAAGGGGTTGGCACTGAAGCTTTCTTT. The encoded protein is CAWNIEGVGTEAFF.

Written as DNA, the CDR3 is TGTGCCAGCAGCTTAACGGGAGGGCCAGGCAATGAGCAGTTCTTC. Its translation is CASSLTGGPGNEQFF. The J gene is TRBJ2-1, the V gene TRBV7-2; TRBD2 aligns across 8 bases. The CDR3 runs 15 residues. After removal of 2 bases from V and 6 bases from J, the junction contained 6 bases not matched to a gene. Germline V gene data show CDR1 as SGHTA and CDR2 as FQGNSA.

This chain links TRBV6-5 with TRBJ1-5; D perhaps matches TRBD1 (5 bases). Trimming removed 7 bases from V and 1 base from J, with 8 bases in between. CDR1 and CDR2 (germline): MNHEY, SVGAGI. This CDR3 spans 13 amino acids. The CDR3 loop reads CASTRASNQPQHF. The CDR3 DNA follows: TGTGCCAGCACCAGGGCGAGCAATCAGCCCCAGCATTTT.

As DNA, the CDR3 is TGTGCCAGTACCCCGGGACAGGGAGAAGGGAACACTGAAGCTTTCTTT. This gives the protein CASTPGQGEGNTEAFF. V and J are TRBV19 and TRBJ1-1, with 9 bases that match TRBD1. The CDR3 runs 16 residues. Germline assignment: CDR1 LNHDA and CDR2 SQIVND (reference sequence). After removal of 7 bases from V and 1 base from J, the junction contained 10 bases not matched to a gene.

This sequence joins TRBV10-3 and TRBJ1-5; 10 bases agree with TRBD1. Trimming at V came to 0 bases and at J to 0 bases, leaving 8 bases not matched to a gene. CDR1 and CDR2 from the germline V gene are ENHRY and SYGVKD. This CDR3 spans 19 amino acids. CDR3 amino acids: CAISESWTGGGYSNQPQHF. The CDR3 nucleotides read TGTGCCATCAGTGAGTCGTGGACAGGGGGGGGTTATAGCAATCAGCCCCAGCATTTT.

The chain combines TRBV30 with TRBJ2-7; perhaps TRBD1 as D (5 bases). This CDR3 is built from 12 residues. Germline V CDR1 and CDR2: GTSNPN, SVGIG (reference sequence). Trimming left V 3 bases short and J 3 bases short, with 9 bases between. Here the CDR3 DNA reads TGTGCCTGGAGCCTAGGGGACTACGAGCAGTACTTC. This gives the protein CAWSLGDYEQYF.

The rearrangement joins TRBV5-6 to TRBJ2-7, with 8 bases that match TRBD1. The trim removed 1 base at V and 5 bases at J, leaving 8 bases unmatched. CDR1 is SGHDT and CDR2 is YYEEEE in the germline V gene. The CDR3 has 15 residues. DNA for the CDR3: TGTGCCAGCAGCTTGTTCCGAGACAGGGGCCACGAGCAGTACTTC. Amino acid sequence: CASSLFRDRGHEQYF.

The V gene is TRBV9, the J gene TRBJ2-5; no clear D gene. CDR1 is SGDLS, CDR2 YYNGEE, per germline. The CDR3 runs to 16 residues. V was trimmed by 5 bases and J by 5 bases, leaving 22 bases between them. CDR3: CASSPGFRTDGETQYF. DNA of the CDR3: TGTGCCAGCAGTCCTGGGTTCAGAACAGATGGGGAGACCCAGTACTTC. Variable domain in full (rest from reference TRBV9 and TRBJ2-5): DSGVTQTPKHLITATGQRVTLRCSPRSGDLSVYWYQQSLDQGLQFLIQYYNGEERAKGNILERFSAQQFPDLHSELNLSSLELGDSALYFCASSPGFRTDGETQYFGPGTRLLVL.

The chain has TRBV6-1 and TRBJ2-7; D perhaps matches TRBD1 (6 bases). The CDR3 is made up of 15 amino acids. Germline CDR1 is MNHNS and CDR2 is SASEGT. The V and J ends lost 3 bases and 1 base respectively, with 13 bases between them. The CDR3 is CASSEAWTVSYEQYF. For the CDR3, the DNA is TGTGCCAGCAGTGAGGCTTGGACAGTGTCCTACGAGCAGTACTTC.

About this clone itself: The missing conserved phenylalanine or tryptophan at the end of this CDR3 makes a read error likely. Because the CDR3's place on the DNA is in doubt, the DNA is left out and the CDR3 is given as listed by TCRdb. The V and J genes are TRBV28 and TRBJ2-6; TRBD1 is the table's D call, not checked against the DNA. The CDR3 contains 9 residues when both ends are counted. Germline V lookup: CDR1 MDHEN, CDR2 SYDVKM. CDR3 in amino acids: CASSYPNRE.

The chain joins TRBV10-3 to TRBJ1-3; a possible D gene is TRBD1 (5 bases). Between the trimmed V and J ends, which lost 2 bases and 7 bases, there was a span of 12 bases. The germline CDR1 and CDR2 sequences are ENHRY and SYGVKD. The CDR3 is 14 amino acids. This CDR3 is CAISEGRDQNTIYF. In nucleotides, the CDR3 is TGTGCCATCAGTGAGGGCAGGGATCAGAACACCATATATTTT.

The chain employs TRBV7-9 and TRBJ2-5, with D maybe TRBD1 (6 bases). Germline CDR1 is SEHNR and CDR2 is FQNEAQ (reference sequence). CDR3 length equals 14 residues. Trimming removed 3 bases at V and 2 bases at J, with 10 bases between. As DNA, the CDR3 is TGTGCCAGCAGCTTGGCGCAGGGGCAAGAGACCCAGTACTTC. This sequence encodes CASSLAQGQETQYF. Full variable domain (outside the CDR3, taken from reference TRBV7-9 and TRBJ2-5): DTGVSQNPRHKITKRGQNVTFRCDPISEHNRLYWYRQTLGQGPEFLTYFQNEAQLEKSRLLSDRFSAERPKGSFSTLEIQRTEQGDSAMYLCASSLAQGQETQYFGPGTRLLVL.

The DNA of the CDR3 is TGTGCCTGGAGCCACAGCGGGGGTTCAATTGCTTTCTTT. Its translation is CAWSHSGGSIAFF. The gene calls are TRBV30 and TRBJ1-1; the D gene is possibly TRBD1 (5 bases). This CDR3 comprises 13 residues. Trimming took off 3 bases at V and 11 bases at J, with 19 bases between the two ends. The germline V gene encodes CDR1 GTSNPN and CDR2 SVGIG (reference sequence).

This chain joins TRBV2 and TRBJ2-7, with 8 bases matching TRBD1. The germline CDR1 and CDR2 sequences are SNHLY and FYNNEI. This CDR3 is 12 amino acids long. The junction had 6 bases not matched to a gene; V was cut back by 9 bases and J by 5 bases. The CDR3 DNA reads as TGTGCCAGGAAGGACAGGGCAAACGAGCAGTACTTC. It yields the protein CARKDRANEQYF.

This clone was seen once. The chain has TRBV6-5 and TRBJ2-3, with 8 bases fitting TRBD2. Per germline, CDR1 MNHEY and CDR2 SVGAGI. The CDR3 length is 14 residues. The junction had 8 bases not matched to a gene; V was cut back by 6 bases and J by 6 bases. This chain's CDR3 is CASRSQAGADTQYF. Written as DNA, the CDR3 is TGTGCCAGCAGGTCTCAAGCGGGAGCTGATACGCAGTATTTT.

The chain couples TRBV28 to TRBJ2-5, with 8 bases matching TRBD1. Germline CDR1 MDHEN, CDR2 SYDVKM. CDR3 size: 14 residues. Trimming cost V 5 bases and J 6 bases; bases outside gene matches: 8. The CDR3 coding sequence is TGTGCCAGCAGTGAGGACAGGGAATTACAGACCCAGTACTTC. Residues: CASSEDRELQTQYF.

The chain's CDR3 is CASSFGRFSYEQYF. The CDR3, as DNA: TGTGCCAGCAGTTTTGGCCGCTTCTCCTACGAGCAGTACTTC. This rearrangement joins TRBV27 to TRBJ2-7; no firm D call. The CDR3 has 14 residues. Trimming cost V 3 bases and J 0 bases, with 9 bases left between them. CDR1 and CDR2 from the germline V gene are MNHEY and SMNVEV (reference sequence).

This chain uses TRBV27 with TRBJ2-7; D not certain. V was clipped by 4 bases and J by 6 bases, with 10 bases between them. The germline CDR1 and CDR2 sequences are MNHEY and SMNVEV (reference sequence). The CDR3 loop spans 12 amino acids. The CDR3 sequence: CASSSIAFEQYF. Written as DNA, the CDR3 is TGTGCCAGCAGTTCCATAGCTTTCGAGCAGTACTTC.

This sequence joins TRBV6-1 and TRBJ2-7; 7 bases are shared with TRBD1. The germline CDR1 and CDR2 sequences are MNHNS and SASEGT. This CDR3 has 13 residues. Trimming removed 7 bases from V and 7 bases from J; junction bases left unmatched: 10. This chain's CDR3 is CASTETGWGEQYF. CDR3 coding DNA: TGTGCCAGCACTGAGACAGGGTGGGGAGAGCAGTACTTC.